This TCR beta chain comes out of a study of T cell responses to AZD1222 COVID-19 vaccine. Study conclusions and caveats: Nearly half of the spike-specific TCRs reportedly recognize variant regions that carry no mutations. The donors showed a predominance of white British ancestry and of females, with possible underestimation of clonal diversity. Recipients of AZD1222 seropositive at baseline numbered only 5 or 6.

The CDR3 is 16 amino acids. Trimming left V 7 bases short and J 1 base short, with 19 bases between. In germline, CDR1 is LNHDA, CDR2 SQIVND (reference sequence). This clone appeared a single time. Its antigen is unknown. TCRdb's copy holds only in-frame clones and misses some; the assay was immunoSEQ multiplex PCR. The data hold about 150,000 clones, with around 89% observed a single time. The sequence was collected from an adult in good health. Sequenced here: peripheral blood, sampled on day 0 of MenACWY control vaccination. This chain uses TRBV19 with TRBJ1-1, with D tentatively TRBD1 (6 bases). In nucleotides, the CDR3 is TGTGCCAGTAATCCCCTTTGGGGGGCGCGGAACACTGAAGCTTTCTTT. It specifies CASNPLWGARNTEAFF.